Shown below are 7 T cell receptor beta chains from a single sample sequenced in a study of blood T cell repertoires in COVID-19 (dated by TCRdb to 2020 to 2021). Library preparation employed the immunoSEQ multiplex PCR assay. The table was pulled from immuneACCESS by TCRdb, which kept in-frame rearrangements only. Such tables lose some clones; where checked, under half of the loss comes from unresolved V genes, and the rest has no known cause. Recorded for this sample are roughly 200,000 clones; roughly 77% of them occurred a single time. About 11% of the sample goes to the ten largest clones. Sequenced material: peripheral blood. The receptor source for this set is a woman over 75 with COVID-19, enrolled during active disease.

The chain combines TRBV10-3 with TRBJ2-1; TRBD1 agrees at 9 bases. V was clipped by 5 bases and J by 5 bases; unmatched bases: 4. Germline loops: CDR1 ENHRY, CDR2 SYGVKD. This CDR3 comprises 14 residues. This CDR3 is CAISPQGANNEQFF. The CDR3 DNA sequence: TGTGCCATCAGTCCACAGGGGGCAAACAATGAGCAGTTCTTC.

This clone was counted a few times. The V gene is TRBV15, the J gene TRBJ2-6; tentatively, D is TRBD1 (5 bases). The length of the CDR3 is 17 residues. Germline V gene sequence: CDR1 LNHNV, CDR2 YYDKDF (reference sequence). With 1 base removed from V and 1 base from J, the gap between germline ends came to 11 bases. The CDR3 DNA is TGTGCCACCAGCAGAGGCAAAGGGGCATCTGGGGCCAACGTCCTGACTTTC. Translated: CATSRGKGASGANVLTF.

The CDR3 sequence: CASSMGTSGGVVQETQYF. The CDR3 DNA follows: TGTGCCAGTAGTATGGGGACTAGCGGGGGGGTTGTCCAAGAGACCCAGTACTTC. The chain recombines TRBV19 with TRBJ2-5; 16 nucleotides line up with TRBD2. Germline CDR1 reads LNHDA; CDR2 reads SQIVND (reference sequence). The CDR3 is 18 amino acids. V shed 3 bases, J shed 1 base, and the junction held 5 bases outside the gene matches.

The V call is TRBV2, the J call TRBJ2-3; 7 bases map to TRBD2. The CDR3 sequence is 16 residues long. The ends lost 3 bases at V and 4 bases at J; junction bases unmatched: 10. CDR1 and CDR2 (germline): SNHLY, FYNNEI. In DNA form, the CDR3 reads TGTGCCAGCAGTGACCGGACTAGTGATCTGTCAGATACGCAGTATTTT. The encoded protein is CASSDRTSDLSDTQYF.

This clone was found once. V and J are TRBV4-2 and TRBJ2-1, with 10 bases identical to TRBD2. The CDR3 covers 16 residues. With 0 bases clipped from V and 7 bases from J, the junction kept 6 bases outside the gene matches. Germline CDR1 and CDR2: LGHNA and YNFKEQ. This CDR3 reads CASSQEGSGGWNEQFF. The DNA of the CDR3 is TGTGCCAGCAGCCAAGAAGGTAGCGGGGGGTGGAATGAGCAGTTCTTC.

The V gene is TRBV7-6, the J gene TRBJ2-2; TRBD2 agrees at 10 bases. The CDR3 loop spans 15 amino acids. V lost 1 base and J lost 5; bases outside the gene matches: 1. The V gene's germline CDR1 is SGHVS and CDR2 FNYEAQ. Here the CDR3 reads CASSLGGLATGELFF. DNA of the CDR3: TGTGCCAGCAGCTTAGGGGGACTAGCGACCGGGGAGCTGTTTTTT.

The chain links TRBV10-3 to TRBJ2-7; D is unclear. The CDR3 contains 14 residues. Germline V gene sequence: CDR1 ENHRY, CDR2 SYGVKD. Trimming shortened V by 6 bases and J by 7 bases, and 19 bases separated the two germline ends. CDR3 DNA: TGTGCCATCAGGGAGCTCTTTGGTGCCGGGGAGCAGTACTTC. Encoded protein: CAIRELFGAGEQYF.